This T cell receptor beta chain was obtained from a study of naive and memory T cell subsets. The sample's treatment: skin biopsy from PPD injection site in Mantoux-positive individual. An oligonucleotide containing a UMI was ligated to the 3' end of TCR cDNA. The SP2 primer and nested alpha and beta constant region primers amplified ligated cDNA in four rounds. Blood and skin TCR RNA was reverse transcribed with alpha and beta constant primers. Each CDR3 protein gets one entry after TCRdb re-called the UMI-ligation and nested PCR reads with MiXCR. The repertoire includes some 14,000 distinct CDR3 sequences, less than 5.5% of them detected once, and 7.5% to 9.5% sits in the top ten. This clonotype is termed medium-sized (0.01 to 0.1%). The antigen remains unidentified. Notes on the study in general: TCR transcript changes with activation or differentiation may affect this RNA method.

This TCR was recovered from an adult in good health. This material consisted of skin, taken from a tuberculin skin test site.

Here the CDR3 DNA reads TGTGCCAGCAGTCCACGGTTTAGAGGGGGCGAGCAGTACTTC. Amino acids: CASSPRFRGGEQYF. The J gene is TRBJ2-7, the V gene TRBV12-3 or TRBV12-4; tentatively, D is TRBD1 (6 bases). V shed 5 bases and J shed 6 bases, with 17 bases lying between them. The CDR3 runs to 14 residues.